The 18 T cell receptor beta chains given below trace back to one sample, sequenced in a study of shared clonotypes between healthy human individuals (TCRdb year 2020). The library was produced with the immunoSEQ multiplex PCR assay. TCRdb retrieved this table from immuneACCESS and kept in-frame rearrangements only. Not all clones are present; in checked studies, unresolved V genes account for under half, and no reason is known for the remainder. The table for this sample lists some 1,600,000 clones; 98% of them were counted only once. About 0.45% of the sample is taken by the ten largest. Sequenced material: naive CD4+ T cells sorted from blood. What the cell subset or site label conveys for this sample: CD45RA+ positively selected. The source is a man under 40 in good health.

The chain combines TRBV30 with TRBJ1-1; weak D call: TRBD1 (6 bases). The germline gives CDR1 GTSNPN, CDR2 SVGIG (reference sequence). V was cut by 3 bases and J by 7 bases, with 12 bases left in between. The CDR3 is 12 residues long. The CDR3 loop reads CAWRSGTIEAFF. CDR3 sequence (DNA): TGTGCCTGGAGGTCCGGGACAATTGAAGCTTTCTTT.

V gene TRBV28 combines with J gene TRBJ2-7; 7 bases are a match to TRBD2. The CDR3 has 14 amino acids. V trimming: 6 bases; J trimming: 4 bases; junction bases outside the gene matches: 9. Germline CDR1 reads MDHEN; CDR2 reads SYDVKM. CDR3 residues: CASRGGSGPYEQYF. CDR3 DNA sequence: TGTGCCAGCAGGGGAGGGTCTGGGCCTTACGAGCAGTACTTC.

The chain uses TRBV20-1 and TRBJ1-2; D perhaps matches TRBD1 (5 bases). This CDR3 region has 11 residues. From germline, CDR1 is DFQATT and CDR2 SNEGSKA (reference sequence). Trimming shortened V by 1 base and J by 13 bases, and 13 bases separated the two germline ends. This CDR3 reads CSARAGALGTF. The CDR3 DNA reads as TGCAGTGCTAGAGCTGGGGCCCTAGGCACCTTC.

The V call is TRBV5-1, the J call TRBJ2-5, with 8 positions matching TRBD1. Trimming took 4 bases from V and 5 from J; bases not matched to a gene: 13. Germline lookup yields CDR1 SGHRS and CDR2 YFSETQ. The CDR3 is made up of 16 amino acids. The CDR3 region has the DNA TGCGCCAGCAGCCTGTCGGGACAGGCAGCCGGTGAGACCCAGTACTTC. Protein: CASSLSGQAAGETQYF.

CDR3 bases: TGTGCCAGCAGCTTGTTAACGGAAAAAGTAACGGGGACATCCTATGGCTACACCTTC. This translates into CASSLLTEKVTGTSYGYTF. The V gene is TRBV5-6, the J gene TRBJ1-2; D is possibly TRBD1 (6 bases). Trimming removed 1 base at V and 4 bases at J, with 26 bases between. The CDR3 extends over 19 amino acids. From germline, CDR1 is SGHDT and CDR2 YYEEEE.

This rearrangement joins TRBV6-6 to TRBJ2-1; no clear D gene. CDR3 length equals 15 residues. Germline V gene sequence: CDR1 MNHNY, CDR2 SVGAGI (reference sequence). V was clipped by 2 bases and J by 3 bases, with 11 bases between them. The CDR3 sequence is CASSYSRTIYNEQFF. As DNA, the CDR3 is TGTGCCAGCAGTTACAGCCGTACAATCTACAATGAGCAGTTCTTC.

This chain uses TRBV20-1 with TRBJ2-3; no clear D gene. Germline V CDR1 and CDR2: DFQATT, SNEGSKA (reference sequence). Between the trimmed V and J ends, which lost 2 bases and 6 bases, there was a span of 6 bases. The CDR3 is 11 residues long. The CDR3 loop reads CSARKWDTQYF. The CDR3 DNA is TGCAGTGCTAGAAAGTGGGATACGCAGTATTTT.

The chain joins TRBV15 to TRBJ2-2; no reliable D call. Germline values: CDR1 LNHNV, CDR2 YYDKDF (reference sequence). The germline V and J ends were trimmed by 0 bases and 8 bases, with 13 bases remaining between them. The CDR3 sequence is 15 residues long. The CDR3 spells CATSRDGPPGGELFF. The CDR3 bases are TGTGCCACCAGCAGAGATGGCCCACCCGGGGGGGAGCTGTTTTTT.

This sequence joins TRBV28 and TRBJ2-7; D is possibly TRBD1 (6 bases). The germline V gene has CDR1 MDHEN and CDR2 SYDVKM. V was pared by 7 bases and J by 2 bases, with 15 bases between. The CDR3 totals 14 residues. The CDR3 spells CASIRGIPPYEQYF. In DNA form, the CDR3 reads TGTGCCAGCATAAGGGGGATTCCCCCCTACGAGCAGTACTTC.

This chain joins TRBV2 and TRBJ1-2; 7 bases agree with TRBD1. Germline V gene lookup returns CDR1 SNHLY and CDR2 FYNNEI. The J segment lost 8 bases and the V segment lost 0 bases, leaving 6 bases of the junction unmatched. CDR3 size: 14 residues. CDR3 protein: CASSEAQGGRGYTF. The DNA for the CDR3 is TGTGCCAGCAGTGAAGCTCAGGGGGGTCGCGGCTACACCTTC.

V gene TRBV30 combines with J gene TRBJ2-1; 7 bases line up with TRBD2. This CDR3 is built from 19 residues. In germline, CDR1 is GTSNPN, CDR2 SVGIG (reference sequence). J gave up 0 bases and V 5 bases, and 19 bases lay outside the gene matches. The CDR3 DNA follows: TGTGCCTGGGGGGGGTCCAGGGCGAGCGGGAAAAGCTCCTACAATGAGCAGTTCTTC. Its protein is CAWGGSRASGKSSYNEQFF.

The chain joins TRBV6-5 to TRBJ2-1, with D uncertain. Germline V CDR1 and CDR2: MNHEY, SVGAGI. Between the trimmed V and J ends, which lost 0 bases and 0 bases, there was a span of 9 bases. The CDR3 runs to 16 residues. Here the CDR3 DNA reads TGTGCCAGCAGTTACTCCCAGGTTAGCTCCTACAATGAGCAGTTCTTC. This translates into CASSYSQVSSYNEQFF.

This rearrangement joins TRBV9 to TRBJ2-1; 9 bases are shared with TRBD2. The V segment lost 2 bases and the J segment 1 base; nucleotides outside the gene matches: 4. The germline V gene encodes CDR1 SGDLS and CDR2 YYNGEE. The CDR3 runs to 16 residues. This CDR3 is CASSVIAGVSYNEQFF. The CDR3 nucleotides are TGTGCCAGCAGCGTGATAGCGGGAGTTTCCTACAATGAGCAGTTCTTC.

The CDR3 sequence: CSGGTGSEKLFF. Written as DNA, the CDR3 is TGCAGCGGGGGAACGGGGAGCGAAAAACTGTTTTTT. This chain joins TRBV29-1 and TRBJ1-4; D is ambiguous. V was pared by 7 bases and J by 8 bases, with 14 bases between. CDR1 SQVTM and CDR2 ANQGSEA come from the germline V gene. This CDR3 spans 12 amino acids.

The rearrangement joins TRBV5-4 to TRBJ2-3; the D is unclear. Germline assignment: CDR1 SGHNT and CDR2 YYREEE (reference sequence). Trimming took off 0 bases at V and 10 bases at J, with 9 bases between the two ends. CDR3 length: 12 amino acids. This CDR3 reads CASSLDSNSQYF. As DNA, the CDR3 is TGTGCCAGCAGCTTGGACAGCAACTCGCAGTATTTT.

This clone was recorded only once. The chain links TRBV9 to TRBJ2-5, with a weak D call TRBD2 (6 bases). The germline gives CDR1 SGDLS, CDR2 YYNGEE. The CDR3 totals 15 residues. The V end was cut by 0 bases, the J end by 0 bases, with 9 bases between. The CDR3 nucleotides are TGTGCCAGCAGCGTAGCGTCTAGCGACCAAGAGACCCAGTACTTC. As protein: CASSVASSDQETQYF.

This chain connects TRBV28 to TRBJ1-5; maybe TRBD1 (6 bases). The CDR3 loop spans 13 amino acids. V was trimmed by 7 bases and J by 9 bases, leaving 16 bases between them. Germline loops: CDR1 MDHEN, CDR2 SYDVKM. CDR3: CASTVLGGRPQHF. The CDR3 DNA sequence: TGTGCCAGCACAGTATTAGGGGGGAGGCCCCAGCATTTT.

Details on this clone: The same CDR3 is also encoded by other DNA sequences in this sample. The CDR3 spells CASSLAGASDTQYF. CDR3 in DNA: TGCGCCAGCAGCTTGGCGGGAGCCTCAGATACGCAGTATTTT. The rearrangement uses TRBV5-1 and TRBJ2-3; possibly TRBD2 for D (6 bases). The CDR3 contains 14 residues. The germline V and J ends were trimmed by 0 bases and 4 bases, with 9 bases remaining between them. Germline V gene data show CDR1 as SGHRS and CDR2 as YFSETQ.